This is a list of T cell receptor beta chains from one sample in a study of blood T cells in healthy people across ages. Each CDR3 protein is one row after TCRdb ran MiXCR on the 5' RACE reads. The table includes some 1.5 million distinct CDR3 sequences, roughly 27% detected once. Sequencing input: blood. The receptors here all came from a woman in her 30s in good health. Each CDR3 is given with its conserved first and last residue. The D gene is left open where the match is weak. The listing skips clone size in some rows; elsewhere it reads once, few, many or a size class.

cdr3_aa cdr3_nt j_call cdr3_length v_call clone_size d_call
CASSPPGRRGQETQYF TGTGCCAGCTCACCCCCGGGACGGAGGGGGCAAGAGACCCAGTACTTC TRBJ2-5 16 TRBV18 few .
CSAREPTGAGEQFF TGCAGTGCTAGAGAACCGACAGGGGCAGGTGAGCAGTTCTTC TRBJ2-1 14 TRBV20-1 many TRBD1
CASSLGTGLYSNQPQHF TGTGCCAGCAGCTTAGGGACAGGGCTTTATAGCAATCAGCCCCAGCATTTT TRBJ1-5 17 TRBV7-2 . TRBD1
CASSPGLQNTEAFF TGCGCCAGCAGCCCCGGACTGCAGAACACTGAAGCTTTCTTT TRBJ1-1 14 TRBV5-1 . .
CSVAGRNSYEQYF TGCAGCGTTGCTGGTCGTAACTCCTACGAGCAGTACTTC TRBJ2-7 13 TRBV29-1 many .
CASTEGQEAFF TGCGCCAGCACAGAAGGGCAAGAAGCTTTCTTT TRBJ1-1 11 TRBV5-1 few .
CASSQKIGTSGSSYEQYF TGTGCCAGCAGCCAAAAAATTGGGACTAGCGGGAGTAGCTACGAGCAGTACTTC TRBJ2-7 18 TRBV3-1 many TRBD2
CASSYGERSGELFF TGTGCCAGCAGTTACGGGGAGCGTTCCGGGGAGCTGTTTTTT TRBJ2-2 14 TRBV6-6 . .
CASSQVDRTRPYEQYF TGTGCCAGCAGCCAAGTAGATCGGACCCGTCCCTACGAGCAGTACTTC TRBJ2-7 16 TRBV3-1 few .
CASSQVLGPQYF TGCGCCAGCAGCCAAGTGCTAGGTCCGCAGTATTTT TRBJ2-3 12 TRBV4-1 many .
CASSLRSDYTF TGTGCCAGCAGTCTCCGTTCGGACTACACCTTC TRBJ1-2 11 TRBV28 few .
CASSQGRGLAYNEQFF TGTGCCAGCAGCCAGGGGCGGGGGTTAGCCTACAATGAGCAGTTCTTC TRBJ2-1 16 TRBV5-5 . .
CASSLAGRQGNTEAFF TGTGCCAGCAGCTTAGCGGGCAGACAGGGTAACACTGAAGCTTTCTTT TRBJ1-1 16 TRBV7-9 few TRBD1
CASSSQPQGLVGEQYF TGTGCCAGCAGCTCACAGCCCCAGGGACTAGTTGGTGAGCAGTACTTC TRBJ2-5 16 TRBV7-2 once TRBD2
CASSYSKHNEQFF TGTGCCAGCAGTTACTCGAAACACAATGAGCAGTTCTTC TRBJ2-1 13 TRBV6-6 many .
CASRASGRSEQYF TGTGCCAGCAGAGCTAGCGGGCGCAGCGAGCAGTACTTC TRBJ2-7 13 TRBV7-2 . TRBD2
CASSQRDGNQPQHF TGTGCCAGCAGCCAGAGGGACGGCAATCAGCCCCAGCATTTT TRBJ1-5 14 TRBV7-2 . .
CASSPPAGYQETQYF TGCGCCAGCAGCCCACCAGCGGGGTACCAAGAGACCCAGTACTTC TRBJ2-5 15 TRBV5-1 . TRBD2
CASSLGVAGAAGDTQYF TGTGCCAGCAGTTTAGGGGTAGCGGGGGCAGCCGGAGATACGCAGTATTTT TRBJ2-3 17 TRBV28 few TRBD2
CATSRGVRGPPEQFF TGTGCCACCAGCAGAGGGGTCCGGGGACCCCCTGAGCAGTTCTTC TRBJ2-1 15 TRBV15 . .
CASSPPGLAGREQYF TGTGCCAGCAGTCCACCGGGACTAGCGGGACGCGAGCAGTACTTC TRBJ2-7 15 TRBV7-2 many TRBD2
CASSLASGSRNEQFF TGTGCCAGCAGTTTAGCTAGCGGGAGTAGGAATGAGCAGTTCTTC TRBJ2-1 15 TRBV12-3/TRBV12-4 many TRBD2
CASTPGLAEETQYF TGTGCCAGCACCCCGGGACTAGCTGAAGAGACCCAGTACTTC TRBJ2-5 14 TRBV28 few TRBD2
CAGSALSGRALNEQFF TGTGCCGGCAGCGCTCTCAGCGGGAGGGCCCTCAATGAGCAGTTCTTC TRBJ2-1 16 TRBV9 few TRBD2
CSARRSGTGELFF TGCAGTGCTAGGCGTAGCGGGACTGGGGAGCTGTTTTTT TRBJ2-2 13 TRBV20-1 . TRBD2
CASSDLVGAVYEQYF TGTGCCAGCAGCGACCTTGTCGGAGCGGTCTACGAGCAGTACTTC TRBJ2-7 15 TRBV11-2 few .
CAIGGRGSTDTQYF TGTGCTATTGGAGGGCGGGGGAGCACAGATACGCAGTATTTT TRBJ2-3 14 TRBV28 . TRBD2
CASSSVYDEQYF TGTGCCAGCAGTAGTGTGTATGACGAGCAGTACTTC TRBJ2-7 12 TRBV5-6 few .
CAGSTTSGPEQFF TGTGCCGGCAGCACGACTAGCGGGCCCGAGCAGTTCTTC TRBJ2-1 13 TRBV7-2 . TRBD2
CSVEQGFSYNEQFF TGCAGCGTTGAACAGGGGTTCTCCTACAATGAGCAGTTCTTC TRBJ2-1 14 TRBV29-1 many .
CATQYRGGNQPQHF TGTGCCACCCAATACAGGGGAGGCAATCAGCCCCAGCATTTT TRBJ1-5 14 TRBV6-2/TRBV6-3 . TRBD1
CSASPSSGEQYF TGCAGTGCTAGCCCGTCGAGTGGCGAGCAGTACTTC TRBJ2-7 12 TRBV20-1 many .
CAGQRPNQPQHF TGTGCCGGCCAGAGGCCCAATCAGCCCCAGCATTTT TRBJ1-5 12 TRBV6-2/TRBV6-3 . .
CASSLPQGAYEQYF TGTGCCAGCAGCTTGCCGCAGGGGGCCTACGAGCAGTACTTC TRBJ2-7 14 TRBV5-6 few TRBD1
CSARRGNTIYF TGCAGTGCTAGAAGAGGGAACACCATATATTTT TRBJ1-3 11 TRBV20-1 few .
CASSLVSGRGNEQFF TGTGCCAGCAGCTTAGTTTCCGGACGAGGCAATGAGCAGTTCTTC TRBJ2-1 15 TRBV13 . .
CASSRGQVNTGELFF TGTGCCAGCAGTAGGGGACAGGTTAACACCGGGGAGCTGTTTTTT TRBJ2-2 15 TRBV6-1 few TRBD1